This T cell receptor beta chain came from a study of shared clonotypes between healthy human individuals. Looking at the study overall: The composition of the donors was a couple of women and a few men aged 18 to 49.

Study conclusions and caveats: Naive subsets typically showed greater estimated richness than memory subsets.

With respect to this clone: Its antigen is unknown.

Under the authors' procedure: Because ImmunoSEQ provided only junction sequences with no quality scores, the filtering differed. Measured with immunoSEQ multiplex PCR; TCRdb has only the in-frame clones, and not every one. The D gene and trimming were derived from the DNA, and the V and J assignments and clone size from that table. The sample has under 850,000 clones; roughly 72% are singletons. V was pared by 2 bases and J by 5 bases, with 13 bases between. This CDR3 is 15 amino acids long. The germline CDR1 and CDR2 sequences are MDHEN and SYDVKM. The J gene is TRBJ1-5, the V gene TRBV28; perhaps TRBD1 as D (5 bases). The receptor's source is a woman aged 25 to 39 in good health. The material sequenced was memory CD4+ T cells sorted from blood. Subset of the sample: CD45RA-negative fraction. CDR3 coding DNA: TGTGCCAGCAGTTTACGGGGGGGGAACTATCAGCCCCAGCATTTT. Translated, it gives CASSLRGGNYQPQHF.